This entry concerns a single T cell receptor (beta chain). The data derive from a study of molecular identifiers for immune sequencing clone quantification. From the PCR reads, TCRdb called clonotypes with MiXCR, one entry per CDR3 protein. The table lists around 460,000 distinct CDR3 sequences, roughly 24% of them singletons. Germline V lookup: CDR1 SGHRS, CDR2 YFSETQ. The CDR3 length is 15 residues. J was trimmed by 5 bases and V by 4 bases; bases with no gene match: 3. V is TRBV5-1 and J is TRBJ1-4; 12 positions match TRBD1. The origin of this receptor is a human donor in good health. Some libraries in this study had Jurkat cell RNA spiked in. Sample: naive CD8+ T cells from blood, with Jurkat cell RNA spiked in. Subset reported: FACS-sorted CD8+CD4-CCR7+CD45RA+ naive T cells. The CDR3 coding sequence is TGCGCCAGCAGCGCGGGACAGGGGGCAAATGAAAAACTGTTTTTT. This translates into CASSAGQGANEKLFF.